Below, 23 T cell receptor beta chains from the same sample are listed, as sequenced in a study of blood T cell repertoires in COVID-19 (dated by TCRdb to 2018 to 2021). Library method: the immunoSEQ multiplex PCR assay. Held by TCRdb, this immuneACCESS table contains in-frame sequences only and omits some clones. Under half of the omission traces to an unresolved V gene where checked; the cause of the rest is unknown. This sample is represented by 90,000 to 120,000 clones; less than 85% of them were singletons. Clones ranked in the top ten supply 20% to 25% of the sample. The sample comprised peripheral blood. These receptors originate from a man in his 70s with active or convalescent COVID-19.

The V gene is TRBV28, the J gene TRBJ1-2; 7 bases are shared with TRBD1. CDR3 length equals 12 residues. V dropped 5 bases and J dropped 10; count of bases not matched to a gene: 7. Germline loops: CDR1 MDHEN, CDR2 SYDVKM. This CDR3 is CASSLTGEAYTF. The DNA of the CDR3 is TGTGCCAGCAGTCTCACAGGGGAGGCCTACACCTTC.

The chain carries TRBV3-1 (or the pseudogene TRBV3-2) and TRBJ2-1; TRBD2 matches 11 bases. The ends lost 5 bases at V and 6 bases at J; junction bases unmatched: 9. This CDR3 region has 16 residues. CDR1 LGHDT and CDR2 YNNKEL come from the germline V gene (reference sequence). The CDR3 spells CASSGPEGLAANEQFF. CDR3 DNA: TGTGCCAGCAGCGGGCCAGAGGGACTAGCGGCCAATGAGCAGTTCTTC.

The chain uses TRBV5-1 and TRBJ1-2, with a tentative D call TRBD1 (6 bases). This CDR3 comprises 14 residues. Trimming shortened V by 0 bases and J by 4 bases, and 10 bases separated the two germline ends. Germline loops: CDR1 SGHRS, CDR2 YFSETQ. CDR3 residues: CASSLAGDPYGYTF. CDR3 in DNA: TGCGCCAGCAGCTTGGCAGGGGATCCCTATGGCTACACCTTC. The variable domain in full, with the rest retrieved from reference TRBV5-1 and TRBJ1-2, is KAGVTQTPRYLIKTRGQQVTLSCSPISGHRSVSWYQQTPGQGLQFLFEYFSETQRNKGNFPGRFSGRQFSNSRSEMNVSTLELGDSALYLCASSLAGDPYGYTFGSGTRLTVV.

This clone appeared a few times. V usage is TRBV11-2 and J usage is TRBJ1-2; TRBD1 matches at 9 bases. The CDR3 has 14 amino acids. J was trimmed by 8 bases and V by 1 base; bases with no gene match: 5. Germline CDR1 is SGHAT and CDR2 is FQNNGV. DNA for the CDR3: TGTGCCAGCAGCTTAGGAACAGGGGGCGGAGGCTACACCTTC. This gives the protein CASSLGTGGGGYTF.

This chain links TRBV28 with TRBJ2-2; 12 nucleotides line up with TRBD2. The CDR3 is 15 residues long. V lost 6 bases, J lost 5 bases, and 4 bases stayed unmatched. Germline V gene data show CDR1 as MDHEN and CDR2 as SYDVKM. Here the CDR3 DNA reads TGTGCCAGCAGCTCTGGGACTAGCGGGACCGGGGAGCTGTTTTTT. Amino acids: CASSSGTSGTGELFF.

The chain recombines TRBV5-5 with TRBJ2-5; 10 nucleotides match TRBD2. CDR3 length: 16 residues. Germline trimming cut 1 base from V and 5 bases from J; bases unmatched to any gene: 8. Germline-derived CDR1 and CDR2 are SGHKS and YYEKEE (reference sequence). The CDR3 loop reads CASSLSSSGGAETQYF. For the CDR3, the DNA is TGTGCCAGCAGCTTGTCTTCTAGCGGGGGTGCGGAGACCCAGTACTTC.

The chain has TRBV7-6 and TRBJ2-1; 13 nucleotides agree with TRBD2. Germline loops: CDR1 SGHVS, CDR2 FNYEAQ. The junction had 5 bases not matched to a gene; V was cut back by 2 bases and J by 7 bases. This CDR3 is 16 amino acids long. CDR3 sequence: CASSLQLAGGWNEQFF. The CDR3 DNA reads as TGTGCCAGCAGCTTACAACTAGCGGGAGGGTGGAATGAGCAGTTCTTC.

V is TRBV19 and J is TRBJ1-5, with TRBD1 matching 8 bases. The CDR3 has 15 amino acids. Germline V gene lookup returns CDR1 LNHDA and CDR2 SQIVND (reference sequence). After removal of 5 bases from V and 2 bases from J, the junction contained 5 bases not matched to a gene. The CDR3: CASSVQGAGNQPQHF. As DNA, the CDR3 is TGTGCCAGTAGTGTGCAGGGGGCCGGCAATCAGCCCCAGCATTTT. The complete variable domain, with remaining parts taken from reference TRBV19 and TRBJ1-5, reads DGGITQSPKYLFRKEGQNVTLSCEQNLNHDAMYWYRQDPGQGLRLIYYSQIVNDFQKGDIAEGYSVSREKKESFPLTVTSAQKNPTAFYLCASSVQGAGNQPQHFGDGTRLSIL.

The chain recombines TRBV28 with TRBJ1-2, with D hard to call. Germline lookup yields CDR1 MDHEN and CDR2 SYDVKM. V lost 10 bases and J 5 bases, leaving 11 bases between the germline ends. This CDR3 spans 11 amino acids. The CDR3 coding sequence is TGTGCCATCCAATGGGAGTATGGCTACACCTTC. Translation: CAIQWEYGYTF.

V gene TRBV7-9 combines with J gene TRBJ2-5; 7 bases line up with TRBD2. The CDR3 runs 14 residues. Germline lookup yields CDR1 SEHNR and CDR2 FQNEAQ (reference sequence). J was trimmed by 3 bases and V by 5 bases; bases with no gene match: 6. CDR3 coding DNA: TGTGCCAGCAGCCATCAGGGAGGGGAAGAGACCCAGTACTTC. This codes for CASSHQGGEETQYF.

This chain links TRBV11-2 with TRBJ2-7; 7 positions match TRBD1. The CDR3 consists of 14 residues. V gave up 1 base and J gave up 6 bases; unmatched junction bases: 6. The germline V gene has CDR1 SGHAT and CDR2 FQNNGV. CDR3 sequence: CASSLGRQGTEQYF. CDR3 nucleotides: TGTGCCAGCAGCTTAGGGCGACAGGGAACCGAGCAGTACTTC.

The chain combines TRBV9 with TRBJ1-1; possible D gene TRBD1, 5 bases. CDR1 is SGDLS, CDR2 YYNGEE, per germline. The CDR3 has 14 residues. V was cut by 4 bases and J by 1 base, with 11 bases left in between. The CDR3 DNA is TGTGCCAGCAGCCCCTTAACAGGGAACACTGAAGCTTTCTTT. Its protein is CASSPLTGNTEAFF.

This chain uses TRBV6-5 with TRBJ1-2; 8 positions agree with TRBD1. The V segment lost 7 bases and the J segment 4 bases; nucleotides outside the gene matches: 11. There are 15 residues in the CDR3. CDR1 and CDR2 from the germline V gene are MNHEY and SVGAGI. The CDR3 spells CASTFGTGDAYGYTF. DNA for the CDR3: TGTGCCAGCACCTTCGGGACAGGTGATGCCTATGGCTACACCTTC.

The chain joins TRBV5-1 to TRBJ2-7, with 14 bases aligning to TRBD2. V lost 3 bases to trimming and J lost 4 bases; unmatched junction nucleotides: 6. The CDR3 length is 16 residues. From germline, CDR1 is SGHRS and CDR2 YFSETQ. Here the CDR3 reads CASSSGLAGGPYEQYF. The CDR3 DNA follows: TGCGCCAGCAGCTCCGGACTAGCGGGAGGCCCATACGAGCAGTACTTC.

This chain connects TRBV6-1 to TRBJ1-5; a weak D match, TRBD1 (5 bases). This CDR3 spans 13 amino acids. The V end lost 2 bases, the J end lost 7 bases, and 9 bases lay between the germline ends. CDR1 is MNHNS and CDR2 is SASEGT in the germline V gene. CDR3 in amino acids: CASSEQQEQPQHF. The CDR3 DNA sequence: TGTGCCAGCAGTGAACAACAGGAGCAGCCCCAGCATTTT.

The chain has TRBV14 and TRBJ1-1, with D tentatively TRBD1 (6 bases). The CDR3 consists of 13 residues. V dropped 3 bases and J dropped 4 bases, with 9 bases sitting between them. Germline CDR1 SGHDN, CDR2 FVKESK. The chain's CDR3 is CASSQFRGTEAFF. The CDR3 coding sequence is TGTGCCAGCAGCCAGTTCAGGGGCACTGAAGCTTTCTTT.

J is TRBJ2-1 and V is TRBV5-8; 7 bases match TRBD2. The CDR3 extends over 15 amino acids. CDR1 and CDR2 (germline): SGHTS, YDEGEE. Trimming removed 3 bases from V and 3 bases from J; junction bases left unmatched: 6. CDR3: CASSSRGRGYNEQFF. The CDR3 DNA reads as TGTGCCAGCAGCTCCCGGGGGAGGGGCTACAATGAGCAGTTCTTC.

This rearrangement joins TRBV24-1 to TRBJ2-7; tentative D call: TRBD1 (6 bases). The CDR3 contains 15 residues. Deletions cut 4 bases from V and 3 bases from J, with 15 bases between. CDR1 is KGHDR and CDR2 is SFDVKD in the germline V gene. This CDR3 is CATSDETRGHYEQYF. CDR3 nucleotides: TGTGCCACCAGTGACGAGACCAGGGGCCACTACGAGCAGTACTTC.

Remarks on this clone: A read error may account for a junction end that differs from germline. Other nucleotide sequences in the sample specify the same CDR3. V gene TRBV19 combines with J gene TRBJ1-2, with D possibly matching TRBD1 (5 bases). CDR3 size: 13 residues. Germline CDR1 and CDR2: LNHDA and SQIVND (reference sequence). The CDR3 here is CASSSGQFYGYTF. CDR3 bases: TGTGCCAGTAGTTCCGGACAATTCTATGGCTACACCTTT.

V usage is TRBV6-5 and J usage is TRBJ1-5; D uncertain. The CDR3 has 13 residues. Germline V gene lookup returns CDR1 MNHEY and CDR2 SVGAGI. Trimming left V 3 bases short and J 5 bases short, with 8 bases between. In DNA, the CDR3 is TGTGCCAGCAGTTATGGGCCTCATCAGCCCCAGCATTTT. Its protein is CASSYGPHQPQHF.

V usage is TRBV6-5 and J usage is TRBJ1-2; 10 bases fit TRBD1. The germline gives CDR1 MNHEY, CDR2 SVGAGI. This CDR3 has 14 residues. Trimming removed 4 bases from V and 4 bases from J; junction bases left unmatched: 3. The DNA of the CDR3 is TGTGCCAGCAGTTCGGGACAGGGGACCTATGGCTACACCTTC. Protein product: CASSSGQGTYGYTF.

The rearrangement links TRBV28 to TRBJ1-4; 12 bases line up with TRBD1. The CDR3 loop spans 13 amino acids. Germline V gene sequence: CDR1 MDHEN, CDR2 SYDVKM. The CDR3 loop is CAVRDRGRGKLFF. The CDR3 coding sequence is TGTGCGGTCAGGGACAGGGGGCGCGGAAAACTGTTTTTT.

This chain joins TRBV7-2 and TRBJ1-4, with D perhaps TRBD1 (5 bases). Germline V gene lookup returns CDR1 SGHTA and CDR2 FQGNSA. The CDR3 is made up of 15 amino acids. V dropped 0 bases and J dropped 7 bases, with 12 bases sitting between them. In DNA, the CDR3 is TGTGCCAGCAGCTTAGCTCGGGGGAGAGGTGAAAAACTGTTTTTT. It yields the protein CASSLARGRGEKLFF.